This TCR beta chain originates from a study of blood T cells in healthy people across ages. On the study more broadly: The template switching approach captured approximately one barcoded beta molecule for every two T cells.

A second PCR, run for about 6 to 11 cycles, used a sample-barcoded 5' primer plus a J-beta primer mix. A template-switch adaptor that had 12 random nucleotides put a tag on each cDNA molecule. TCRdb itself ran the 5' RACE reads through MiXCR, one entry per CDR3 protein. The sample includes around 580,000 distinct CDR3 sequences, around half of them seen just once. Every sample had a minimum of 6 million PBMCs isolated. Findings and limits, study-wide: Age advanced and TCR beta diversity per million T cells fell, roughly linearly.

On this clonotype: Its antigen is unidentified.

The CDR3 totals 12 residues. Per the germline V gene, CDR1 is DFQATT and CDR2 is SNEGSKA (reference sequence). The V end was cut by 5 bases, the J end by 5 bases, with 12 bases between. This receptor was obtained from a man at least 80 years old in good health. Sequencing was carried out using blood. The J gene is TRBJ2-5, the V gene TRBV20-1; TRBD1 is a possible D gene (5 bases). CDR3 residues: CSAPRQRETQYF. DNA for the CDR3: TGCAGTGCTCCTAGACAGAGGGAGACCCAGTACTTC.